The rows below give T cell receptor beta chains drawn from one sample of a study of T cells after yellow fever vaccination. Using its own MiXCR run on the 5' RACE reads, TCRdb lists one record per CDR3 protein. This sample has around 590,000 distinct CDR3 sequences, with around an eighth found just once. The source was PBMCs, collected on the day of the yellow fever booster vaccination. These receptors were obtained from a man aged 25 to 45 who received the YFV17D yellow fever vaccine. CDR3s include the opening cysteine and the closing phenylalanine or tryptophan. The D gene is left open where the match is weak. Expanded clones get a size class; other rows say once, few or many, or leave the size out.

-	TRBV9	TRBJ2-7	TRBD2	TGTGCCAGCAGCGCCCGACCCGGACGACTAGCGGGAGGTAGTTACGAGCAGTACTTC	CASSARPGRLAGGSYEQYF
few	TRBV7-8	TRBJ2-3	TRBD2	TGTGCCAGCAGCTTAGATTCCCCTAGCGGGAGGGGTCAGAAGAGGGGATTCACAGATACGCAGTATTTT	CASSLDSPSGRGQKRGFTDTQYF
-	TRBV7-2	TRBJ1-1	TRBD1	TGTGCCAGCAGCTTAGGGGACAGGACCACTGAAGCTTTCTTT	CASSLGDRTTEAFF
-	TRBV14	TRBJ2-5	-	TGTGCGAGCAGCCAAGATAGGCACGAGACCCAGTACTTC	CASSQDRHETQYF
-	TRBV5-6	TRBJ2-1	-	TGTGCCAGCAGCTTGGTGGGGACCTCCTCGCCCAATGAGCAGTTCTTC	CASSLVGTSSPNEQFF
-	TRBV20-1	TRBJ2-1	-	TGCAGTGCCCCAGCAGTGGGCTACAATGAGCAGTTCTTC	CSAPAVGYNEQFF
few	TRBV4-1	TRBJ2-1	-	TGCGCCAGCAGCCAAGATCACGGGACCGGGAGCTCCTACAATGAGCAGTTCTTC	CASSQDHGTGSSYNEQFF
-	TRBV11-3	TRBJ2-1	-	TGTGCCAGCAGCTTAGATAGACGGAATGAGCAGTTCTTC	CASSLDRRNEQFF
few	TRBV6-5	TRBJ1-6	-	TGTGCCAGTGGGGGACGATCGTATAATTCACCCCTCCACTTT	CASGGRSYNSPLHF
few	TRBV30	TRBJ2-7	-	TGTGCCTGGAGCTCAGCCGGGGGCAACGAGCAGTACTTC	CAWSSAGGNEQYF
few	TRBV18	TRBJ1-3	-	TGTGCCAGCTCACCAAACGGGCTCCCTGCCTCTGGAAACACCATATATTTT	CASSPNGLPASGNTIYF
-	TRBV11-2	TRBJ2-5	TRBD1	TGTGCCAGCAGCCACGCCGGACAGGGGGGCAGAGAGACCCAGTACTTC	CASSHAGQGGRETQYF
-	TRBV6-5	TRBJ2-3	-	TGTGCCAGCAGTTACGGGGAAGGTGTTGGCCCGACAGATACGCAGTATTTT	CASSYGEGVGPTDTQYF
few	TRBV10-3	TRBJ2-1	-	TGTGCCATCAAGGCTGGGACTGTCAACGATGAGCAGTTCTTC	CAIKAGTVNDEQFF
few	TRBV9	TRBJ2-5	TRBD1	TGTGCCAGCAGCGTAACAGGGGGCGAAGAGACCCAGTACTTC	CASSVTGGEETQYF
-	TRBV6-1	TRBJ2-2	TRBD1	TGTGCCAGCAGTAAACAGGGGGCGCGGGGCACCGGGGAGCTGTTTTTT	CASSKQGARGTGELFF
few	TRBV6-2/TRBV6-3	TRBJ2-2	-	TGTGCCAGCAGCTACAGGGTTACCGGGGAGCTGTTTTTT	CASSYRVTGELFF
few	TRBV28	TRBJ2-5	-	TGTGCCAGCAGTTGGGGGATCCGAGAGACCCAGTACTTC	CASSWGIRETQYF
-	TRBV6-5	TRBJ2-3	TRBD2	TGTGCCAGCAGTTACCTCTGGACTAGCGGGAGTACAGATACGCAGTATTTT	CASSYLWTSGSTDTQYF
few	TRBV7-2	TRBJ2-1	TRBD2	TGTGCCAGCAGCACAGACGCCCTAGCGGGAGGATCTGAGCAGTTCTTC	CASSTDALAGGSEQFF
few	TRBV29-1	TRBJ2-7	-	TGCAGCGCCAAAAGGCCGGACGCCTCCTACGAGCAGTACTTC	CSAKRPDASYEQYF
many	TRBV4-3	TRBJ1-1	-	TGCGCCAGCAGCCTGGGCTCTGAAGCTTTCTTT	CASSLGSEAFF
few	TRBV5-1	TRBJ2-7	-	TGCGCCAGCAACCCCCTGGGGCAGCTCGGGGTCGAGCAGTACTTC	CASNPLGQLGVEQYF
few	TRBV11-2	TRBJ2-1	-	TGTGCCAGCAGCTTTAGCCTTAACAATGAGCAGTTCTTC	CASSFSLNNEQFF
many	TRBV3-1	TRBJ1-6	-	TGTGCCAGCAGCCAGAGAGATTCACCCCTCCACTTT	CASSQRDSPLHF
-	TRBV5-4	TRBJ1-1	-	TGTGCCAGCAGCTTGATGGGGTACACTGAAGCTTTCTTT	CASSLMGYTEAFF
-	TRBV5-1	TRBJ1-3	-	TGCGCCAGCAGCTTGTGGGGGGGTGAAAACACCATATATTTT	CASSLWGGENTIYF